This TCR beta chain was documented in a study of T cell responses to AZD1222 COVID-19 vaccine. Study summary: Timing groups of about 4 and about 12 weeks for second doses were pooled.

About this clone itself: The antigen is undetermined.

Libraries were prepared by immunoSEQ multiplex PCR; TCRdb keeps only in-frame clonotypes and omits some of them. The sample contains roughly 120,000 clones, 91% of which appear only once. The germline V gene has CDR1 KGHSH and CDR2 LQKENI. This CDR3 is 13 amino acids long. Trimming pared 4 bases from V and 5 bases from J, leaving 10 bases between. Findings and limits, study-wide: Regions 160-218 and 743-854 held dominance among vaccine-associated CD4 TCRs, which spanned spike. It should be noted that donors were predominantly white British and more often female, and clonal diversity was possibly underestimated. Repertoires were obtained solely post-peak T cell response.

This clonotype originated in an adult in good health. The V and J genes are TRBV18 and TRBJ2-3; D uncertain. The specimen was peripheral blood, collected on day 0 of AZD1222 vaccination. CDR3 residues: CASSLGFLDTQYF. CDR3 nucleotide sequence: TGTGCCAGCTCACTCGGCTTCCTAGATACGCAGTATTTT.